This section outlines one T cell receptor beta chain sequence together with its context. Authors' analysis steps: It was from reference gene primer amplification that nucleated cell counts were estimated. Clones were read by immunoSEQ multiplex PCR, and TCRdb kept only the in-frame ones, dropping some. V and J calls and clone size are given by that table; D and trimming were obtained from the DNA. The sample has some 190,000 clones, about 91% seen once. These data belong to a study of blood T cell repertoires in COVID-19. About the research overall: COVID-19 samples collected from the United States, Italy and Spain covered acute and convalescent phases.

This clonotype originated in a woman aged 40-49 years with acute COVID-19. Sample: PBMCs or T cells enriched from blood (not recorded which).

CDR3 protein: CASSSGALTQYF. CDR3 bases: TGTGCCAGCAGTTCAGGGGCTCTTACGCAGTATTTT. The chain combines TRBV28 with TRBJ2-3, with a weak D call TRBD1 (6 bases). Germline CDR1 MDHEN, CDR2 SYDVKM. V was shortened by 4 bases and J by 8 bases, with 10 bases between the two germline ends. The CDR3 spans 12 residues.